Listed here is a single T cell receptor beta chain. Its specificity is not known. These data belong to a study of PD-L1 blockade in urothelial cancer. Study overall: Patients with male sex and bladder-origin urothelial cancer accounted for about 85% of the roughly 29 enrolled. Blood analysis occurred 3 weeks (second dose) and 6 weeks after treatment start.

Looked up from germline, CDR1 is LNHDA and CDR2 is SQIVND (reference sequence). V gave up 0 bases and J gave up 1 base, with 11 bases separating them. This CDR3 region has 16 residues. Findings of the study overall: A pretreatment blood TCR clonality that fell below the median predicted better progression-free and overall survival. Durable benefit accompanied greater 3-week expansion of tumor-associated blood clones.

As for time point: pretreatment peripheral blood. Here immunoSEQ multiplex PCR was the method, and the copy in TCRdb shows in-frame clones only, minus some. Counted here are 45,000 to 55,000 clones, 79% occurring once; the ten biggest clones make up 8.5% to 12%. The chain has TRBV19 and TRBJ2-3; tentatively, D is TRBD2 (5 bases). Sequences were derived from PBMCs, sampled around atezolizumab (anti-PD-L1) treatment. The TCR originated in a man between 65 and 85 years old with urothelial cancer. The CDR3 loop is CASSIDRGDRTDTQYF. DNA for the CDR3: TGTGCCAGTAGTATAGATCGGGGTGACCGCACAGATACGCAGTATTTT.